The present entry profiles one T cell receptor beta chain with its context. Its matching antigen is unknown. The data were obtained in a study of identical twins. TCRdb reanalysed the 5' RACE reads using MiXCR and keeps one entry per CDR3 protein. Among 400,000 to 550,000 distinct CDR3 sequences listed, approximately 14% were seen once. General study findings and limits: Within cord blood, abundant beta clonotypes carried fewer insertions, but memory repertoires showed no such trend. Cross-sectional statistical analysis was relied on for the conclusions, without the same donors being followed.

Deletions cut 5 bases from V and 0 bases from J, with 11 bases between. Per germline, CDR1 DFQATT and CDR2 SNEGSKA (reference sequence). The CDR3 has 14 amino acids. These same data were also listed under a study on yellow fever vaccine responses in identical twins. From that study: Twins reportedly showed a vaccine T cell response that seemed partly convergent and partly personalized.

The sequence was obtained from a young woman in good health. The source material was CD4+ T cells sorted from blood. The chain recombines TRBV20-1 with TRBJ2-1; maybe TRBD1 (5 bases). CDR3 loop: CSAGNRLSYNEQFF. The DNA of the CDR3 is TGCAGTGCTGGAAACAGGCTCTCCTACAATGAGCAGTTCTTC.